One sample yielded the 18 T cell receptor beta chains listed below, sequenced in a study of T cells in Graves' hyperthyroidism and ophthalmopathy. It was RNA transcripts that yielded the amplified TCR beta CDR3 regions. First-round RT-PCR with HTBI primers amplified the TCR CDR3 region. TCRdb called the multiplex PCR reads again in MiXCR, with one record for every CDR3 protein. Of over 650,000 distinct CDR3 sequences in the sample, around 17% were seen once. The sequencing sample was made of blood. Receptor source: a man aged 18 to 35 with Graves' hyperthyroidism.

The V and J genes are TRBV11-2 and TRBJ2-1, with 10 bases fitting TRBD2. The CDR3 loop spans 17 amino acids. Germline-derived CDR1 and CDR2 are SGHAT and FQNNGV. V trimming: 6 bases; J trimming: 0 bases; junction bases outside the gene matches: 8. CDR3: CASSLAGEKFSYNEQFF. The DNA of the CDR3 is TGTGCCAGCAGTCTAGCGGGAGAGAAGTTCTCCTACAATGAGCAGTTCTTC.

The chain links TRBV3-1 to TRBJ2-2; D remains unclear. The V end was cut by 1 base, the J end by 3 bases, with 9 bases between. Germline V gives CDR1 LGHDT, CDR2 YNNKEL (reference sequence). The CDR3 runs to 15 residues. The CDR3 bases are TGTGCCAGCAGCCAAGGTCCTGGCTACACCGGGGAGCTGTTTTTT. This translates into CASSQGPGYTGELFF.

V usage is TRBV7-3 and J usage is TRBJ2-5, with 7 nucleotides matching TRBD2. Trimming at V came to 8 bases and at J to 5 bases, leaving 8 bases not matched to a gene. Germline-derived CDR1 and CDR2 are SGHTA and FQGTGA. The CDR3 length is 13 residues. CDR3 amino acids: CASGEGLGETQYF. CDR3 bases: TGTGCCAGCGGGGAGGGCTTGGGGGAGACCCAGTACTTC.

This clonotype was found many times. Written as DNA, the CDR3 is TGTGCCAGCAGCTTCGGCGGGAGGGCCGTAGATACGCAGTATTTT. As protein: CASSFGGRAVDTQYF. This sequence joins TRBV11-3 and TRBJ2-3; 9 positions match TRBD2. The CDR3 totals 15 residues. V lost 3 bases to trimming and J lost 5 bases; unmatched junction nucleotides: 6. In germline, CDR1 is SGHNT, CDR2 YENEEA.

This clonotype was picked up many times. This chain links TRBV7-8 with TRBJ2-1; 15 positions agree with TRBD2. This CDR3 spans 17 amino acids. Germline trimming cut 4 bases from V and 9 bases from J; bases unmatched to any gene: 10. CDR1 and CDR2 from the germline V gene are SGHVS and FQNEAQ. The CDR3 region is CASSSGLAGGPNGEQFF. Here the CDR3 DNA reads TGTGCCAGCAGCTCCGGACTAGCGGGAGGGCCCAACGGTGAGCAGTTCTTC.

This clonotype was seen once. The chain couples TRBV5-1 to TRBJ1-6; weak D call: TRBD1 (6 bases). Trimming left V 0 bases short and J 10 bases short, with 14 bases between. The germline gives CDR1 SGHRS, CDR2 YFSETQ. The CDR3 sequence is 15 residues long. CDR3 in amino acids: CASSLGGQGYSPLHF. CDR3 in DNA: TGCGCCAGCAGCTTGGGAGGGCAGGGGTACTCACCCCTCCACTTT.

Notes on this clonotype: Since a much larger clone is just one base distant, this may be a read error. V gene TRBV2 combines with J gene TRBJ1-2; D may be TRBD1 (6 bases). Trimming left V 5 bases short and J 2 bases short, with 18 bases between. Germline CDR1 SNHLY, CDR2 FYNNEI. This CDR3 region has 16 residues. CDR3 bases: TGTGCCAGCAGTTCCTTCGGGGCAGGGGCCAACTATGGCTACACCTTC. Translation: CASSSFGAGANYGYTF.

This chain links TRBV4-2 with TRBJ2-2; no firm D call. This CDR3 comprises 12 residues. Germline V CDR1 and CDR2: LGHNA, YNFKEQ. Trimming left V 3 bases short and J 7 bases short, with 6 bases between. The CDR3 spells CASSQTRGELFF. In DNA, the CDR3 is TGTGCCAGCAGCCAGACCCGCGGGGAGCTGTTTTTT.

In its sample, this clonotype was seen a few times. The V and J genes are TRBV5-6 and TRBJ2-5; TRBD1 matches 7 bases. The CDR3 loop spans 14 amino acids. From germline, CDR1 is SGHDT and CDR2 YYEEEE. The ends lost 4 bases at V and 3 bases at J; junction bases unmatched: 6. CDR3 sequence reads: CASSPRDREETQYF. The CDR3 region has the DNA TGTGCCAGCAGCCCTCGGGACAGAGAAGAGACCCAGTACTTC.

V and J are TRBV18 and TRBJ2-3; a possible D gene is TRBD2 (6 bases). Germline lookup yields CDR1 KGHSH and CDR2 LQKENI. The germline V and J ends were trimmed by 6 bases and 1 base, with 14 bases remaining between them. The CDR3 is 15 residues long. CDR3 region: CASSTVGGGTDTQYF. CDR3 coding DNA: TGTGCCAGCTCCACAGTGGGAGGCGGCACAGATACGCAGTATTTT.

This clonotype was seen ten or more times. The chain links TRBV28 to TRBJ2-5; 7 bases map to TRBD2. The length of the CDR3 is 14 residues. Per the germline V gene, CDR1 is MDHEN and CDR2 is SYDVKM. The J segment lost 6 bases and the V segment lost 6 bases, leaving 10 bases of the junction unmatched. CDR3 DNA: TGTGCCAGCAGCCCTCTTGGGGGGGAAAAGACCCAGTACTTC. Its translation is CASSPLGGEKTQYF.

This clonotype was seen a handful of times. The rearrangement links TRBV7-9 to TRBJ1-1; possible D gene TRBD1, 5 bases. The ends were cut back, 4 bases at V and 0 bases at J, with 9 bases in the middle. From germline, CDR1 is SEHNR and CDR2 FQNEAQ (reference sequence). The length of the CDR3 is 14 residues. The CDR3: CASSSGHLNTEAFF. CDR3 bases: TGTGCCAGCAGCTCCGGACACCTGAACACTGAAGCTTTCTTT.

The rearrangement uses TRBV28 and TRBJ2-4; TRBD2 matches 11 bases. From germline, CDR1 is MDHEN and CDR2 SYDVKM. The CDR3 loop spans 19 amino acids. V was clipped by 4 bases and J by 0 bases; unmatched bases: 11. The CDR3 spells CASSSLGVAGGRAKNIQYF. For the CDR3, the DNA is TGTGCCAGCAGTTCCCTTGGGGTAGCGGGGGGGAGAGCCAAAAACATTCAGTACTTC.

The rearrangement joins TRBV7-9 to TRBJ2-5; unclear D gene. This CDR3 is built from 15 residues. Trimming took off 1 base at V and 3 bases at J, with 12 bases between the two ends. Germline V gene lookup returns CDR1 SEHNR and CDR2 FQNEAQ (reference sequence). The CDR3 DNA is TGTGCCAGCAGCTTAGTCGGCTATGAAGAAGAGACCCAGTACTTC. It is translated as CASSLVGYEEETQYF.

This clonotype occurred a few times. The V call is TRBV9, the J call TRBJ2-5, with D tentatively TRBD1 (5 bases). The CDR3 sequence is 15 residues long. Germline lookup yields CDR1 SGDLS and CDR2 YYNGEE. V was clipped by 0 bases and J by 2 bases, with 11 bases between them. The CDR3 is CASSVAAGYQETQYF. The CDR3 DNA reads TGTGCCAGCAGCGTAGCTGCAGGGTATCAAGAGACCCAGTACTTC.

This chain links TRBV7-9 with TRBJ2-2; TRBD2 aligns across 9 bases. Germline assignment: CDR1 SEHNR and CDR2 FQNEAQ (reference sequence). This CDR3 is 17 amino acids long. Trimming removed 0 bases from V and 3 bases from J; junction bases left unmatched: 5. CDR3 nucleotide sequence: TGTGCCAGCAGCTTAGCCCCTAGCGGGACGCACACCGGGGAGCTGTTTTTT. Translation: CASSLAPSGTHTGELFF.

The J gene is TRBJ1-1, the V gene TRBV7-8; D perhaps matches TRBD1 (5 bases). From germline, CDR1 is SGHVS and CDR2 FQNEAQ. V lost 5 bases, J lost 0 bases, and 19 bases lay in between. This CDR3 has 17 residues. CDR3 loop: CASSPRGGIYMNTEAFF. CDR3 DNA: TGTGCCAGCAGCCCACGCGGGGGAATTTACATGAACACTGAAGCTTTCTTT.

This clonotype was seen at least ten times. The chain combines TRBV6-2 or TRBV6-3 with TRBJ2-1, with unresolved D. V was pared by 7 bases and J by 0 bases, with 16 bases between. CDR1 is MNHEY and CDR2 is SVGEGT in the germline V gene. The CDR3 totals 16 residues. The CDR3, as DNA: TGTGCCAGCACCCAAACCAGGCTGAGCTCCTACAATGAGCAGTTCTTC. Translated: CASTQTRLSSYNEQFF.